A single sample is the source of the 13 T cell receptor beta chains below, sequenced in a study of blood T cell repertoires in COVID-19. Using immunoSEQ multiplex PCR, the repertoire was profiled, and TCRdb retains in-frame clones only, with some absent. The repertoire holds around 60,000 clones, with roughly 74% as singletons. Sample: peripheral blood. The receptors derive from a woman older than 75 with acute or convalescent COVID-19.

The chain carries TRBV5-1 and TRBJ2-5; no clear D gene. With 2 bases removed from V and 3 bases from J, the gap between germline ends came to 8 bases. The CDR3 length is 13 residues. CDR1 SGHRS and CDR2 YFSETQ come from the germline V gene. Here the CDR3 reads CASSFQAEETQYF. CDR3 DNA sequence: TGCGCCAGCAGCTTCCAGGCCGAAGAGACCCAGTACTTC.

This clone was seen ten or more times. V gene TRBV21-1 combines with J gene TRBJ2-5; TRBD1, the table's D call, was not compared with the DNA. TRBV21-1 is an annotated pseudogene. The CDR3 extends over 16 amino acids. The CDR3 here is CASSKEVDRALGTQYF. CDR3 nucleotides: TGTGCCAGCAGCAAAGAGGTAGACAGGGCGCTAGGGACCCAGTACTTC.

The V call is TRBV5-6, the J call TRBJ1-6; the D gene is possibly TRBD1 (6 bases). The CDR3 sequence is 15 residues long. The V gene's germline CDR1 is SGHDT and CDR2 YYEEEE. Trimming removed 4 bases from V and 7 bases from J, with 15 bases in between. The DNA of the CDR3 is TGTGCCAGCAGCAGAACAGGGATTCGGAATTCACCCCTCCACTTT. Its protein product is CASSRTGIRNSPLHF. Supplemented by reference TRBV5-6 and TRBJ1-6, the full variable domain reads DAGVTQSPTHLIKTRGQQVTLRCSPKSGHDTVSWYQQALGQGPQFIFQYYEEEERQRGNFPDRFSGHQFPNYSSELNVNALLLGDSALYLCASSRTGIRNSPLHFGNGTRLTVT.

The gene calls are TRBV7-2 and TRBJ1-5, with D perhaps TRBD1 (5 bases). The germline CDR1 and CDR2 sequences are SGHTA and FQGNSA. This CDR3 contains 15 residues. Trimming shortened V by 1 base and J by 5 bases, and 12 bases separated the two germline ends. The chain's CDR3 is CASSLDLGGYQPQHF. As DNA, the CDR3 is TGTGCCAGCAGCTTAGACCTTGGGGGGTATCAGCCCCAGCATTTT.

The V call is TRBV20-1, the J call TRBJ2-7; 9 nucleotides align to TRBD1. V trimming: 3 bases; J trimming: 7 bases; junction bases outside the gene matches: 16. The CDR3 runs 16 residues. CDR1 and CDR2 from the germline V gene are DFQATT and SNEGSKA (reference sequence). The CDR3 sequence: CSASGDGHRGRWEQYF. The CDR3 coding sequence is TGCAGTGCTAGTGGGGACGGGCACAGGGGGCGGTGGGAGCAGTACTTC.

This clone has just a few counts. This chain links TRBV15 with TRBJ1-2; D gene uncertain. The CDR3 sequence is 17 residues long. From germline, CDR1 is LNHNV and CDR2 YYDKDF (reference sequence). The V end was cut by 0 bases, the J end by 7 bases, with 21 bases between. The CDR3 DNA reads TGTGCCACCAGCAGAGATGGTATGGCCCAGGCTACCTCTGGCTACACCTTC. It is translated as CATSRDGMAQATSGYTF.

V and J are TRBV10-1 and TRBJ2-7, with 7 nucleotides matching TRBD1. The CDR3 loop spans 15 amino acids. V was clipped by 0 bases and J by 2 bases; unmatched bases: 4. CDR1 is WNHNN and CDR2 is SYGVQD in the germline V gene (reference sequence). The CDR3 bases are TGCGCCAGCAGTGAGTCCGGGACAGCCCCCTACGAGCAGTACTTC. Translating gives CASSESGTAPYEQYF.

This clone appeared a few times. The chain links TRBV5-1 to TRBJ1-4, with 10 bases matching TRBD1. This CDR3 has 16 residues. Germline trimming cut 4 bases from V and 8 bases from J; bases unmatched to any gene: 11. The germline V gene has CDR1 SGHRS and CDR2 YFSETQ. CDR3 residues: CASSPGQGSLLEKLFF. The CDR3 nucleotides are TGCGCCAGCAGCCCGGGACAGGGGTCCTTGCTGGAAAAACTGTTTTTT.

The V gene is TRBV28, the J gene TRBJ1-2; D may be TRBD1 (6 bases). CDR1 and CDR2 from the germline V gene are MDHEN and SYDVKM. The CDR3 consists of 14 residues. V shed 6 bases and J shed 8 bases, with 19 bases lying between them. Here the CDR3 reads CASSPRQGRGGYTF. CDR3 nucleotides: TGTGCCAGCAGCCCCCGCCAGGGGAGGGGAGGCTACACCTTC.

This clone was seen just once. This rearrangement joins TRBV11-2 to TRBJ1-5; TRBD1 is a possible D gene (6 bases). The CDR3 sequence is 15 residues long. Germline CDR1 reads SGHAT; CDR2 reads FQNNGV. Trimming left V 5 bases short and J 2 bases short, with 13 bases between. CDR3 residues: CASSQRAGGNQPQHF. The DNA of the CDR3 is TGTGCCAGCAGCCAGAGGGCAGGGGGCAATCAGCCCCAGCATTTT.

The chain uses TRBV27 and TRBJ2-5, with D possibly matching TRBD2 (6 bases). The ends were cut back, 5 bases at V and 5 bases at J, with 15 bases in the middle. The CDR3 contains 14 residues. CDR1 is MNHEY, CDR2 SMNVEV, per germline (reference sequence). This CDR3 reads CASSHYRAGETQYF. The CDR3 bases are TGTGCCAGCAGTCACTACCGGGCGGGGGAGACCCAGTACTTC.

This clone was counted only a few times. The rearrangement links TRBV19 to TRBJ2-2, with D possibly TRBD2 on 5 matching bases. This CDR3 has 13 residues. Per germline, CDR1 LNHDA and CDR2 SQIVND (reference sequence). The V end was cut by 6 bases, the J end by 8 bases, with 13 bases between. CDR3 coding DNA: TGTGCCAGTAGAGGACTCGTGGGTGGGGAGCTGTTTTTT. Protein: CASRGLVGGELFF. Complete variable domain (other parts from reference TRBV19 and TRBJ2-2): DGGITQSPKYLFRKEGQNVTLSCEQNLNHDAMYWYRQDPGQGLRLIYYSQIVNDFQKGDIAEGYSVSREKKESFPLTVTSAQKNPTAFYLCASRGLVGGELFFGEGSRLTVL.

V is TRBV19 and J is TRBJ1-1; D uncertain. The germline V and J ends were trimmed by 3 bases and 1 base, with 6 bases remaining between them. Germline CDR1 LNHDA, CDR2 SQIVND (reference sequence). This CDR3 comprises 13 residues. CDR3 sequence reads: CASSMNGNTEAFF. CDR3 DNA sequence: TGTGCCAGTAGTATGAACGGGAACACTGAAGCTTTCTTT. Full variable domain (outside the CDR3, taken from reference TRBV19 and TRBJ1-1): DGGITQSPKYLFRKEGQNVTLSCEQNLNHDAMYWYRQDPGQGLRLIYYSQIVNDFQKGDIAEGYSVSREKKESFPLTVTSAQKNPTAFYLCASSMNGNTEAFFGQGTRLTVV.